Listed below are T cell receptor beta chains from one sample, sequenced in a study of vaccination effects on CD4 cells after COVID-19. Their antigen targets remain unknown. Libraries were prepared by immunoSEQ multiplex PCR; TCRdb keeps only in-frame clonotypes and omits some of them. The table has under 80,000 clones, about 79% seen once. The material was CD4+ T cells from PBMCs cultured with SARS-CoV-2 spike peptides, obtained before COVID-19 vaccination. The receptors come from a human donor who received a COVID-19 vaccine. CDR3s include the opening cysteine and the closing phenylalanine or tryptophan. A D gene is named only where the DNA matches it firmly. Only some rows state a clone size, as once, few, many or a class for expanded clones.

V	size	J	D	length	DNA	CDR3
TRBV18	.	TRBJ2-3	TRBD1	15	TGTGCCAGCTCACCGGGACAGGGGATAGCAGATACGCAGTATTTT	CASSPGQGIADTQYF
TRBV12-3/TRBV12-4	.	TRBJ1-6	.	12	TGTGCCAGCAGAGAGCCTGGTTCACCCCTCCACTTT	CASREPGSPLHF
TRBV5-1	.	TRBJ2-3	TRBD2	13	TGCGCCAGCAGCTGGGGGGGGGAAGATACGCAGTATTTT	CASSWGGEDTQYF
TRBV7-9	.	TRBJ1-3	TRBD1	15	TGTGCCAGCAGCTCGACAGGGGGTTATGGAAACACCATATATTTT	CASSSTGGYGNTIYF
TRBV7-2	.	TRBJ1-1	.	14	TGTGCCAGCAGCTTCGCAGTGACAGACACTGAAGCTTTCTTT	CASSFAVTDTEAFF
TRBV19	.	TRBJ1-4	TRBD1	14	TGTGCCAGTAGTATCTACCAGGGGGGTGAAAAACTGTTTTTT	CASSIYQGGEKLFF
TRBV28	.	TRBJ1-1	TRBD1	14	TGTGCCAGCAGCCAGGGGGGAGGGACCACTGAAGCTTTCTTT	CASSQGGGTTEAFF
TRBV7-2	.	TRBJ2-6	.	17	TGTGCCAGCAGCTTGTTTCAGGACAGCTCTGGGGCCAACGTCCTGACTTTC	CASSLFQDSSGANVLTF
TRBV6-1	few	TRBJ1-5	.	13	TGTGCCAGCAGTGATAGGAGTAATCAGCCCCAGCATTTT	CASSDRSNQPQHF
TRBV6-5	.	TRBJ1-6	.	15	TGTGCCAGCAGTCTAGGGCGTACCTATAATTCACCCCTCCACTTT	CASSLGRTYNSPLHF
TRBV18	.	TRBJ2-3	TRBD2	15	TGTGCCAGCTCGCCCTTTAGCGGGGTCACAGATACGCAGTATTTT	CASSPFSGVTDTQYF
TRBV6-4	.	TRBJ2-3	.	14	TGTGCCAGCAGTGGAGGGTACAGCACAGATACGCAGTATTTT	CASSGGYSTDTQYF